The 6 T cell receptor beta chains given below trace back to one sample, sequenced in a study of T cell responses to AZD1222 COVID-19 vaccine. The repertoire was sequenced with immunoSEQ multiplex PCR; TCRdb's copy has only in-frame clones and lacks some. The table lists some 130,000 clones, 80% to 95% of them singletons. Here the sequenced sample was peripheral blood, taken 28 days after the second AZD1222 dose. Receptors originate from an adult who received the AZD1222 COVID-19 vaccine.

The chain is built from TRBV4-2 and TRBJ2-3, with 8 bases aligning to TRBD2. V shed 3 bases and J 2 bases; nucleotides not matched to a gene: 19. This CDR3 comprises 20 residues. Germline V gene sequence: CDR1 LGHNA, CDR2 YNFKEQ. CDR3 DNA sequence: TGTGCCAGCAGCCACCTACCATCCGGGACTAGGAATCGAATCACAGATACGCAGTATTTT. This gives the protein CASSHLPSGTRNRITDTQYF.

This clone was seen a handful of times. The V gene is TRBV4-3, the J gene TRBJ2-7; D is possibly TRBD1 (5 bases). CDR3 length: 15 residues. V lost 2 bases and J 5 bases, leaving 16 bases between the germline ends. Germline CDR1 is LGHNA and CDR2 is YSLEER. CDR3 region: CASSQRMGPGNEQYF. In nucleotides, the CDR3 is TGCGCCAGCAGCCAACGCATGGGCCCAGGGAACGAGCAGTACTTC.

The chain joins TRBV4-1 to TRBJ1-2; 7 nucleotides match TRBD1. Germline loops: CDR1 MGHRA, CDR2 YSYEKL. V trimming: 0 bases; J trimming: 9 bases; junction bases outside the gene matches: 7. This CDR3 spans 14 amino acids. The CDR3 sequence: CASSQDRGLNRYTF. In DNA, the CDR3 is TGCGCCAGCAGCCAAGACAGGGGGTTAAATCGCTACACCTTC.

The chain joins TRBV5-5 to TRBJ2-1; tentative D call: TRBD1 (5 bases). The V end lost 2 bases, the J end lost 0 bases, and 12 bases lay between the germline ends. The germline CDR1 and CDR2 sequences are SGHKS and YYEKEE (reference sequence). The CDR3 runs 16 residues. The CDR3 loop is CASSFVWTLSYNEQFF. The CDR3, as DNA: TGTGCCAGCAGCTTCGTATGGACACTCTCCTACAATGAGCAGTTCTTC.

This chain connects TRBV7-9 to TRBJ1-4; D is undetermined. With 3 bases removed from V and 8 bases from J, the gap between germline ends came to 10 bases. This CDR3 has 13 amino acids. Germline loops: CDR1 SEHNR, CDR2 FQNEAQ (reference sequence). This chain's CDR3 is CASSFLEGEKLFF. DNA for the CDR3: TGTGCCAGCAGCTTCCTGGAGGGAGAAAAACTGTTTTTT. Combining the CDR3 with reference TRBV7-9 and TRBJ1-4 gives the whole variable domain DTGVSQNPRHKITKRGQNVTFRCDPISEHNRLYWYRQTLGQGPEFLTYFQNEAQLEKSRLLSDRFSAERPKGSFSTLEIQRTEQGDSAMYLCASSFLEGEKLFFGSGTQLSVL.

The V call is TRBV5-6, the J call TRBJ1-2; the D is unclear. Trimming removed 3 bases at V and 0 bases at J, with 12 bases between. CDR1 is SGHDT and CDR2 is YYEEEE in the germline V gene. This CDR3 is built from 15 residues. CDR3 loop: CASSSWARTNYGYTF. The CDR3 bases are TGTGCCAGCAGCTCCTGGGCCCGCACTAACTATGGCTACACCTTC.